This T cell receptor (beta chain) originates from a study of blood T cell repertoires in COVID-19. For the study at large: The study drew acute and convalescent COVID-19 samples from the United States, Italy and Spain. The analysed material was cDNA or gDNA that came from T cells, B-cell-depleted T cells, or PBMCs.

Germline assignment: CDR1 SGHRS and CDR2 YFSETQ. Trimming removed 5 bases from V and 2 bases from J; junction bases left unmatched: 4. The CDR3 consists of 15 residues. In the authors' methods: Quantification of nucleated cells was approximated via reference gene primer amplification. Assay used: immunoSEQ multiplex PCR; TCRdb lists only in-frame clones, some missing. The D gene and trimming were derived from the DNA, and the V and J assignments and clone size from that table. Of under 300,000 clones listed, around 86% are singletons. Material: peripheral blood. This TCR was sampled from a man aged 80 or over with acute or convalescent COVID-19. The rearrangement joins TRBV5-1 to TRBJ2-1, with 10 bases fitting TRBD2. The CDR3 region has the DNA TGCGCCAGCAGAGTAGCGGGGGGTACCTACAATGAGCAGTTCTTC. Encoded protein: CASRVAGGTYNEQFF.